This TCR beta chain is from a study of response to subunit inactivated influenza vaccine. Study observations and caveats: Authors suggested each seasonal flu vaccination may recruit only limited numbers of new T cells.

Each CDR3 protein gets one entry after TCRdb re-called the RT-PCR reads with MiXCR. Seen here are 280,000 or so distinct CDR3 sequences, just over 20% observed once, and the top ten hold more than 8.5%. There are 14 residues in the CDR3. The germline V gene encodes CDR1 DFQATT and CDR2 SNEGSKA (reference sequence). Trimming shortened V by 1 base and J by 0 bases, and 7 bases separated the two germline ends. This clonotype was detected ten times or more. Antigen specificity is unknown. Specimen: PBMCs from blood, collected about 20 months after vaccination. The gene calls are TRBV20-1 and TRBJ1-5; D is unclear. This clonotype originated in a man between 50 and 70 years old who received an inactivated influenza vaccine. The DNA of the CDR3 is TGCAGTGCTAGAGTAGACCATAGCAATCAGCCCCAGCATTTT. Translating gives CSARVDHSNQPQHF.